These T cell receptor beta chains were read from a single sample in a study of shared clonotypes between healthy human individuals. TCRdb keeps only in-frame clones here, not all; method: immunoSEQ multiplex PCR. The sample lists 300,000 to 400,000 clones, 73% seen once, with around 9.3% in the top ten. Material for sequencing was memory CD4+ T cells sorted from blood. Receptors were obtained from a man aged 25-40 years in good health. CDR3s include the opening cysteine and the closing phenylalanine or tryptophan. Each record gives: V gene, D gene, J gene, clone size, CDR3 protein, CDR3 DNA. A D gene is named only where the DNA matches it firmly. A row's size may be missing; if present it is once, few, many or a size class.

>TRBV9|-|TRBJ2-5|-
CASSVAGVSIGETQYF
TGTGCCAGCAGCGTAGCGGGAGTAAGTATTGGAGAGACCCAGTACTTC
>TRBV13|-|TRBJ2-3|once
CASTSKKSDTQYF
TGTGCCAGCACCTCAAAAAAATCAGATACGCAGTATTTT
>TRBV9|TRBD2|TRBJ2-1|-
CASSEGLAGYSSYNEQFF
TGTGCCAGCAGCGAAGGACTAGCGGGCTATAGCTCCTACAATGAGCAGTTCTTC
>TRBV7-8|-|TRBJ1-1|-
CASSLGLGGSEAFF
TGTGCCAGCAGCTTAGGGTTAGGGGGATCGGAAGCTTTCTTT
>TRBV7-2|-|TRBJ2-1|-
CASSRERLVDEQFF
TGTGCCAGCAGCAGAGAACGGTTAGTCGATGAGCAGTTCTTC
>TRBV28|-|TRBJ2-4|few
CASSFRSNSNIQYF
TGTGCCAGCAGTTTTCGGAGCAACTCAAACATTCAGTACTTC
>TRBV6-6|-|TRBJ1-5|-
CASNPQGIRQPQHF
TGTGCCAGCAATCCGCAGGGAATAAGGCAGCCCCAGCATTTT
>TRBV6-5|-|TRBJ2-5|-
CASRRGFGETQYF
TGTGCCAGCAGGAGGGGTTTCGGTGAGACCCAGTACTTC
>TRBV5-1|TRBD1|TRBJ2-3|-
CASWTGFHTDTQYF
TGCGCCAGCTGGACAGGGTTTCACACAGATACGCAGTATTTT
>TRBV7-9|-|TRBJ2-7|-
CASSIDGEDEQYF
TGTGCCAGCAGCATAGACGGAGAGGACGAGCAGTACTTC
>TRBV6-1|-|TRBJ1-5|-
CASNSGLSNQPQHF
TGTGCCAGCAATTCAGGGCTGAGCAATCAGCCCCAGCATTTT
>TRBV5-1|TRBD2|TRBJ2-5|-
CASSRPSGGETQYF
TGCGCCAGCAGCAGACCTAGCGGGGGAGAGACCCAGTACTTC
>TRBV18|TRBD1|TRBJ2-7|-
CASSPAGTGGYEQYF
TGTGCCAGCTCACCTGCCGGGACAGGAGGTTACGAGCAGTACTTC
>TRBV11-2|TRBD1|TRBJ2-3|once
CASSFDRGRDTQYF
TGTGCCAGCAGCTTCGACAGGGGGCGGGATACGCAGTATTTT
>TRBV5-5|TRBD2|TRBJ2-1|-
CASSPGTSGRAQFF
TGTGCCAGCAGCCCCGGGACTAGCGGGAGGGCTCAGTTCTTC
>TRBV5-6|-|TRBJ2-7|few
CASRRSSIGSYEQYF
TGTGCCAGCAGGCGATCGTCAATCGGCTCCTACGAGCAGTACTTC
>TRBV4-2|-|TRBJ1-5|once
CASSQEDRNQPQHF
TGTGCCAGCAGCCAAGAAGACAGGAATCAGCCCCAGCATTTT
>TRBV5-1|-|TRBJ2-3|once
CASSLAQGEADTQYF
TGCGCCAGCAGCTTGGCCCAGGGGGAGGCAGATACGCAGTATTTT
>TRBV27|TRBD2|TRBJ2-7|once
CASSYISGTSLHEQYF
TGTGCCAGCAGTTATATTTCCGGGACTAGTCTCCACGAGCAGTACTTC
>TRBV28|-|TRBJ2-4|once
CASSLPGVDIQYF
TGTGCCAGCAGTTTACCAGGGGTTGACATTCAGTACTTC
>TRBV25-1|-|TRBJ2-5|-
CASIGGPRQNQETQYF
TGTGCCAGCATAGGGGGGCCGAGACAGAACCAAGAGACCCAGTACTTC
>TRBV10-3|TRBD1|TRBJ1-4|few
CAVGQGPSATNEKLFF
TGTGCCGTGGGACAGGGGCCGTCCGCAACTAATGAAAAACTGTTTTTT
>TRBV29-1|TRBD1|TRBJ2-7|few
CSATGQGRSYEQYF
TGCAGCGCTACTGGACAGGGGAGGTCCTACGAGCAGTACTTC
>TRBV19|-|TRBJ2-1|-
CASSPRGNYNEQFF
TGTGCCAGTAGTCCCCGCGGGAACTACAATGAGCAGTTCTTC
>TRBV7-2|-|TRBJ1-1|-
CASGPALNTEAFF
TGTGCCAGCGGGCCAGCCCTGAACACTGAAGCTTTCTTT
>TRBV18|-|TRBJ2-3|-
CASSPTVTDTQYF
TGTGCCAGCTCACCCACTGTCACAGATACGCAGTATTTT
>TRBV2|-|TRBJ2-2|-
CASSRQSITGELFF
TGTGCCAGCAGTCGACAGAGTATCACCGGGGAGCTGTTTTTT
>TRBV9|TRBD1|TRBJ1-2|-
CASRGQGNYGYTF
TGTGCCAGCAGAGGACAGGGGAACTATGGCTACACCTTC
>TRBV5-1|-|TRBJ2-5|-
CASSTGSLGSETQYF
TGCGCCAGCAGCACCGGTAGCTTAGGGTCGGAGACCCAGTACTTC
>TRBV9|TRBD2|TRBJ2-2|-
CASSVTSGMAGELFF
TGTGCCAGCAGCGTAACTAGCGGGATGGCCGGGGAGCTGTTTTTT
>TRBV10-3|-|TRBJ2-3|once
CAISVRGGESTDTQYF
TGTGCCATCAGTGTACGGGGCGGGGAGAGCACAGATACGCAGTATTTT
>TRBV7-9|-|TRBJ1-5|-
CASSFAGLHQPQHF
TGTGCCAGCAGCTTCGCAGGGCTGCATCAGCCCCAGCATTTT
>TRBV4-3|-|TRBJ2-3|-
CASSQDLYGDTQYF
TGCGCCAGCAGCCAAGATCTCTACGGAGATACGCAGTATTTT
>TRBV7-2|TRBD1|TRBJ2-2|few
CASSRDRVDTGELFF
TGTGCCAGCAGCCGGGACAGGGTGGATACCGGGGAGCTGTTTTTT
>TRBV28|-|TRBJ2-2|-
CASSSLRRGNTGELFF
TGTGCCAGCAGTTCTCTTCGGAGGGGGAACACCGGGGAGCTGTTTTTT
>TRBV19|-|TRBJ2-6|-
CASSTETALRANVLTF
TGTGCCAGTAGTACCGAGACAGCGTTGAGGGCCAACGTCCTGACTTTC
>TRBV5-4|-|TRBJ2-2|few
CASSLDPNTGELFF
TGTGCCAGCAGCTTGGATCCTAACACCGGGGAGCTGTTTTTT